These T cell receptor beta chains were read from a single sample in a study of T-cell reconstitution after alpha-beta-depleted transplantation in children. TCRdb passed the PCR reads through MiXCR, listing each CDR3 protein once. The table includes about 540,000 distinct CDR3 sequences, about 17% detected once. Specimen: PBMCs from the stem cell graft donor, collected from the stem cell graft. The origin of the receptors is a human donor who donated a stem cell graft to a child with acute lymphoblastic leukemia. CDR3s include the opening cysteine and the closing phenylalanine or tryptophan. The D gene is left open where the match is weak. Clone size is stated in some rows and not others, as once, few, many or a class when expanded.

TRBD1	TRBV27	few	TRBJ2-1	TGTGCCAGCAGTTTGTGGGACAGGCGTTCGGATGAGCAGTTCTTC	CASSLWDRRSDEQFF
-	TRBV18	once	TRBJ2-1	TGTGCCAGCTCACCATCCGGGCCCTATACCTACAATGAGCAGTTCTTC	CASSPSGPYTYNEQFF
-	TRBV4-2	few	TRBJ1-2	TGTGCCAGCAGCCAAGTCCGGGAGTATGGCTACACCTTC	CASSQVREYGYTF
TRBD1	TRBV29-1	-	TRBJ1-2	TGCAGCGTCGCAGGACAGGGCTATGGCTACACCTTC	CSVAGQGYGYTF
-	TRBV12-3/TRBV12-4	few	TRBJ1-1	TGTGCCAGCAGTTCCTTATTCCCATCCGGGAACACTGAAGCTTTCTTT	CASSSLFPSGNTEAFF
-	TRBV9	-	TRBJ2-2	TGTGCCAGCGGTGAGACTGGGGATACCGGGGAGCTGTTTTTT	CASGETGDTGELFF
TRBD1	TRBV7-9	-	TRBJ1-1	TGTGCCAGCAGCCAACGACAGGGTGTCGACACTGAAGCTTTCTTT	CASSQRQGVDTEAFF
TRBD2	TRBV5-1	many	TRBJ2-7	TGCGCCAGCAGCGGGCTAGCGGGACGAGAAGCTTACGAGCAGTACTTC	CASSGLAGREAYEQYF
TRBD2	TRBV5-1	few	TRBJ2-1	TGCGCCAGCAGCTTGGAGGGCCCGGGGCGGGAGCGCGATGAGCAGTTCTTC	CASSLEGPGRERDEQFF
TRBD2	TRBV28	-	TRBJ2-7	TGTGCCAGCACCCGAGCGACTAGCGCTACTTACGAGCAGTACTTC	CASTRATSATYEQYF
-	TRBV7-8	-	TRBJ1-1	TGTGCCAGCAGTTATAATCCGGGACACAAGAACACTGAAGCTTTCTTT	CASSYNPGHKNTEAFF
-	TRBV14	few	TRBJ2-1	TGTGCCAGCAGCCAAGAACAACAGGGATATTCGGGTAATGAGCAGTTCTTC	CASSQEQQGYSGNEQFF
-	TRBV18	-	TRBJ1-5	TGTGCCAGCTCACCATCGACGGCCGAAGGCAGACCTAATCAGCCCCAGCATTTT	CASSPSTAEGRPNQPQHF
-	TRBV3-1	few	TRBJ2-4	TGTGCCAGCAGTGGAACCATTCAGTACTTC	CASSGTIQYF
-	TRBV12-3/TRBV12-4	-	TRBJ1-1	TGTGCCAGCAGCTCGACCGTCCCTGAAGCTTTCTTT	CASSSTVPEAFF
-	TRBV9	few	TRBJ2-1	TGTGCCAGCAGCCCCCCGCTTAGCCCCCCACACAATGAGCAGTTCTTC	CASSPPLSPPHNEQFF
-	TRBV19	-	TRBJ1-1	TGTGCCAGTAGTATAGTGCTTGGTTTGAACACTGAAGCTTTCTTT	CASSIVLGLNTEAFF
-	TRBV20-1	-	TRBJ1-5	TGCAGTGCCCCTTCGGAAGGCAGGCTGCATCAGCCCCAGCATTTT	CSAPSEGRLHQPQHF
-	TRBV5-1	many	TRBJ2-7	TGCGCCAGCAGCTTGGAGGGGACTCTGTACGAGCAGTACTTC	CASSLEGTLYEQYF
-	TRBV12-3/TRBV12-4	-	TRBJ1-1	TGTGCCAGCAGCTCTGGGGGGCTCACTGAAGCTTTCTTT	CASSSGGLTEAFF
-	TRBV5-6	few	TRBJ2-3	TGTGCCAGCAGTTTAAAGGGGCTACCCGACACAGATACGCAGTATTTT	CASSLKGLPDTDTQYF
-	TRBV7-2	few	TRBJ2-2	TGTGCCAGCAGCTTTTTCAATTGGGCCGGGGAGCTGTTTTTT	CASSFFNWAGELFF
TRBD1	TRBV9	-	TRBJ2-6	TGTGCCAGCAGCCCCCGGACAGGGGGCGTCACTGGGGCCAACGTCCTGACTTTC	CASSPRTGGVTGANVLTF
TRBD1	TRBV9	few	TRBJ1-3	TGTGCCAGCAGCACCCAGGGACAGCTCTCTGGAAACACCATATATTTT	CASSTQGQLSGNTIYF